This T cell receptor (beta chain) was sequenced for a study of blood T cell repertoires in COVID-19. Looking at the study overall: T cells, B-cell-depleted T cells, or PBMCs supplied cDNA or gDNA.

Living in roughly 23 US areas, the participants were between 18 and 89 years of age. Clinical history as reported by participants underpinned cohort assignment. This clone was detected only once. Original methodology: Nucleated cell counts were estimated from reference gene primer amplification. Some clones are missing from TCRdb's copy, which holds only in-frame ones; the method was immunoSEQ multiplex PCR. V and J calls and clone size follow that table, whereas D and trimming were derived from the DNA. The sample has roughly 160,000 clones; 65% to 80% are singletons. V was trimmed by 5 bases and J by 4 bases, leaving 9 bases between them. The germline CDR1 and CDR2 sequences are LNHDA and SQIVND (reference sequence). The CDR3 covers 13 residues.

The origin of this receptor is a woman in her seventies in a cohort exposed to, infected with or recovered from COVID-19 (not recorded which). J is TRBJ2-1 and V is TRBV19; possible D gene TRBD2, 5 bases. Sequences were obtained from PBMCs or T cells enriched from blood (not recorded which). CDR3 sequence: CASSSGSYNEQFF. For the CDR3, the DNA is TGTGCCAGTAGTTCGGGATCTTACAATGAGCAGTTCTTC.